One T cell receptor (beta chain) is described in this entry. Its antigen is currently unknown. This entry belongs to a study of blood T cells in healthy people across ages. Findings and caveats of the study: Older individuals had lower TCR beta diversity per million T cells (the decline was roughly linear). Investigators viewed diversity estimates from one million T cells as underestimates, the study reported.

The germline V gene encodes CDR1 SGDLS and CDR2 YYNGEE. V lost 0 bases, J lost 4 bases, and 11 bases lay in between. The CDR3 runs 15 residues. Using a J-beta primer mix together with a sample-barcoded 5' primer, a second PCR was run for roughly 6 to 11 cycles. MiXCR was run by TCRdb on the 5' RACE reads, yielding one entry per CDR3 protein. This sample has about 1.1 million distinct CDR3 sequences, with roughly two fifths found just once. All donors came from Russia, were Caucasian and healthy, and spanned ages roughly 6 to 100. This clonotype was sampled from a man between 18 and 29 years old in good health. The specimen was blood. The chain carries TRBV9 and TRBJ1-5; possible D gene TRBD1, 5 bases. The CDR3 here is CASSVGDSTNQPQHF. CDR3 in DNA: TGTGCCAGCAGCGTAGGAGACAGCACAAATCAGCCCCAGCATTTT.